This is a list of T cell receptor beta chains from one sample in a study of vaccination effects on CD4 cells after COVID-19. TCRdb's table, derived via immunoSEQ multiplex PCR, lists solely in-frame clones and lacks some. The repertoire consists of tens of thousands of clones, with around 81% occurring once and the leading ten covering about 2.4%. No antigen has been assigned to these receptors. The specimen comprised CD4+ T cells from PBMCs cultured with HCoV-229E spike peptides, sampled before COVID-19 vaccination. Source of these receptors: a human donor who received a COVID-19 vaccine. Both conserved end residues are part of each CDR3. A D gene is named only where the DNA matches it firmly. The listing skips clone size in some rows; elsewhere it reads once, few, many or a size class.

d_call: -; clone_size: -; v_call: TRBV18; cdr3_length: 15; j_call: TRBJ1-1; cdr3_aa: CASSPRGGMNTEAFF; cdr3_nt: TGTGCCAGCTCACCCCGTGGAGGGATGAACACTGAAGCTTTCTTT
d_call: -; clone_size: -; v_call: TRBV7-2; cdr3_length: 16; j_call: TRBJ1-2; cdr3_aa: CASSYYGSIRGYGYTF; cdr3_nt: TGTGCCAGCAGCTATTACGGCAGTATTAGGGGGTATGGCTACACCTTC
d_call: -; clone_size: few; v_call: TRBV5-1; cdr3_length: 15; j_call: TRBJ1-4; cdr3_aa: CASSLAPQSGEKLFF; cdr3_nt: TGCGCCAGCAGCTTGGCACCTCAGTCGGGGGAAAAACTGTTTTTT
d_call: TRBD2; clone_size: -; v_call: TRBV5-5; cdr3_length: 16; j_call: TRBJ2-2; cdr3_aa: CASSHAGGAGTGELFF; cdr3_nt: TGTGCCAGCAGCCATGCGGGGGGCGCGGGAACCGGGGAGCTGTTTTTT
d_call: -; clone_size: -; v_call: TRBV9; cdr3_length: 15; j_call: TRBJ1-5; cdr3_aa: CASSVDSGFNQPQHF; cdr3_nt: TGTGCCAGCAGCGTAGACTCAGGGTTCAATCAGCCCCAGCATTTT
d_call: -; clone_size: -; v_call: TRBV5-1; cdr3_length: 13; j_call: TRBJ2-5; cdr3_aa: CASSVSGFETQYF; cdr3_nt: TGCGCCAGCAGCGTCTCGGGGTTCGAGACCCAGTACTTC
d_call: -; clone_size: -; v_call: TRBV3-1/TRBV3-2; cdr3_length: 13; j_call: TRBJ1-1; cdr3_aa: CASSGSGLGEAFF; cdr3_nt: TGTGCCAGCAGCGGAAGTGGGTTGGGGGAAGCTTTCTTT
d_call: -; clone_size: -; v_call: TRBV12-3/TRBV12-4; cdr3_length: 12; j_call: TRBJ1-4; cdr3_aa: CASSPDRRELFF; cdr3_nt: TGTGCCAGCAGCCCCGACAGGCGTGAACTGTTTTTT
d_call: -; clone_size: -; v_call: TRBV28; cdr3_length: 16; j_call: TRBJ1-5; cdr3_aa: CASSLSYRVRGQPQHF; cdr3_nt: TGTGCCAGCAGTTTAAGCTACAGGGTCAGGGGCCAGCCCCAGCATTTT
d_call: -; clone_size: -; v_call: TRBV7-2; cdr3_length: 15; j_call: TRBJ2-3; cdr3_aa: CASSLDWGSTDTQYF; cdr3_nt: TGTGCCAGCAGCCTAGATTGGGGCAGCACAGATACGCAGTATTTT
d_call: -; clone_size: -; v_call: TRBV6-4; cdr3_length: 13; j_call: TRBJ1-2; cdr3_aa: CASSDSGGYGYTF; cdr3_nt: TGTGCCAGCAGTGACTCAGGGGGCTATGGCTACACCTTC
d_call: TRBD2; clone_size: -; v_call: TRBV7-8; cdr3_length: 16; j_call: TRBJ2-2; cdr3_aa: CASSLKAGGPGGELFF; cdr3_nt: TGTGCCAGCAGCTTAAAGGCGGGGGGGCCGGGCGGGGAGCTGTTTTTT
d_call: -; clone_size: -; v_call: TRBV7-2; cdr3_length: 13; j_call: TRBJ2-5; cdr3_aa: CASSLASGGTQYF; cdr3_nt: TGTGCCAGCAGCTTAGCAAGCGGCGGGACCCAGTACTTC
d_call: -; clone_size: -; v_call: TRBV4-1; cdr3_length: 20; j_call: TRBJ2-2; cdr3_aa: CASSQGLGGKGGAAFGELFF; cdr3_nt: TGCGCCAGCAGCCAAGGATTAGGAGGAAAAGGGGGGGCCGCTTTCGGGGAGCTGTTTTTT
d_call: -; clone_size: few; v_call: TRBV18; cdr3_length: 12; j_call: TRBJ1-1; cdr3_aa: CASSPSNTEAFF; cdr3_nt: TGTGCCAGCTCACCTTCTAACACTGAAGCTTTCTTT
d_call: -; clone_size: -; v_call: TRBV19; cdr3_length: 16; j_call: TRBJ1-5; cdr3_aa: CASSIGTVGRNQPQHF; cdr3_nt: TGTGCCAGTAGTATAGGGACGGTAGGGAGAAATCAGCCCCAGCATTTT
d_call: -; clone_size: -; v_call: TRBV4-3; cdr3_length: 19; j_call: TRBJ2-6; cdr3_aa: CASSQEDGQFYSGANVLTF; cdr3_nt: TGCGCCAGCAGCCAAGAGGACGGTCAGTTTTACTCTGGGGCCAACGTCCTGACTTTC
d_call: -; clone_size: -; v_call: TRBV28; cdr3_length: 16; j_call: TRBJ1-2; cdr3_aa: CASSLIGTKNNYGYTF; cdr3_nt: TGTGCCAGCAGTTTAATAGGGACAAAAAATAACTATGGCTACACCTTC
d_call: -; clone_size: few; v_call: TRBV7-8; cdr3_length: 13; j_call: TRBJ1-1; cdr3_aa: CASSRVHTAEAFF; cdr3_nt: TGTGCCAGCAGCCGAGTCCACACCGCCGAAGCTTTCTTT
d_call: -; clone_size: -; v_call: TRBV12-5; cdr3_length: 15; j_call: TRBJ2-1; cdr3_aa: CASGLGLGVGNEQFF; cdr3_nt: TGTGCTAGTGGTTTGGGGTTGGGCGTGGGGAATGAGCAGTTCTTC
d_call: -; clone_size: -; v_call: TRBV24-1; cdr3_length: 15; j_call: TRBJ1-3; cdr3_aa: CATSASWQGGNTIYF; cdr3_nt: TGTGCCACCAGTGCCTCATGGCAGGGAGGAAACACCATATATTTT
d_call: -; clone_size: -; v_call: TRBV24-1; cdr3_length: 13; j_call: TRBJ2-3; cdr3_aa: CATSNRVTDTQYF; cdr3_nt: TGTGCCACCAGTAACAGGGTCACAGATACGCAGTATTTT
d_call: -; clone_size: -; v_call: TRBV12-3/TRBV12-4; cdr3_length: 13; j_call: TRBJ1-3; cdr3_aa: CASSLALRNTIYF; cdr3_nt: TGTGCCAGCAGTTTAGCGCTAAGAAACACCATATATTTT
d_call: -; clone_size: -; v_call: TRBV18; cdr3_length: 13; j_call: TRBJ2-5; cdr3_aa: CASSTGSGETQYF; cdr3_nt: TGTGCCAGCTCAACAGGGTCAGGGGAGACCCAGTACTTC
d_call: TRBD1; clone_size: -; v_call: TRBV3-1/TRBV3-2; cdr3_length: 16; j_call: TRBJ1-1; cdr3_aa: CASSQTSRDRGSGAFF; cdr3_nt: TGTGCCAGCAGCCAAACTAGCCGGGACAGGGGATCGGGAGCTTTCTTT
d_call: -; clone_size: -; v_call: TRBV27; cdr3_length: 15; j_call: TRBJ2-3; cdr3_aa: CASSLYGGGPDTQYF; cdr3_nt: TGTGCCAGCAGTTTATATGGGGGGGGGCCAGATACGCAGTATTTT
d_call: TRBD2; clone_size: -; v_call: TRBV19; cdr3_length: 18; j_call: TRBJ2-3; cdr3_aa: CASSIGASGGFNQDTQYF; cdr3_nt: TGTGCCAGTAGTATAGGGGCTAGCGGGGGGTTTAACCAAGATACGCAGTATTTT
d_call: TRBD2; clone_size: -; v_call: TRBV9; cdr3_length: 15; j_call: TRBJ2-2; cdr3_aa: CASSGGLARSGELFF; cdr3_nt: TGTGCCAGCAGCGGCGGACTAGCCCGAAGCGGGGAGCTGTTTTTT
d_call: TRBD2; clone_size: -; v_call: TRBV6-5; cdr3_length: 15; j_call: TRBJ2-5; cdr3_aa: CASRGLAGAQETQYF; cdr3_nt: TGTGCCAGCAGGGGACTAGCGGGGGCCCAAGAGACCCAGTACTTC
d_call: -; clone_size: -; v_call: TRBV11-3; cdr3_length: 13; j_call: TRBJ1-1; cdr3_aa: CASSQSLNTEAFF; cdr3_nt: TGTGCCAGCAGCCAATCACTGAACACTGAAGCTTTCTTT
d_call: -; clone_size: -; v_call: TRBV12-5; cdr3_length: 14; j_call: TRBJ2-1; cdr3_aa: CASGFREPNNEQFF; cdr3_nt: TGTGCTAGTGGTTTCCGGGAGCCTAACAATGAGCAGTTCTTC
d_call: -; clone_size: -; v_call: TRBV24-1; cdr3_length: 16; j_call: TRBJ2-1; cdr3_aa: CATSDRSTPSYNEQFF; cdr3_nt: TGTGCCACCAGTGATCGTAGTACCCCCTCCTACAATGAGCAGTTCTTC
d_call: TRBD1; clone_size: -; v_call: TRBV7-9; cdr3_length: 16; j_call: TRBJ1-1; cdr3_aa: CASSPRTGLMNTEAFF; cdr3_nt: TGTGCCAGCAGCCCTCGGACAGGGTTGATGAACACTGAAGCTTTCTTT
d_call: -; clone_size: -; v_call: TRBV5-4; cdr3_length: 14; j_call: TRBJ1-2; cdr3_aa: CASSPGGVEGGPTF; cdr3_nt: TGTGCCAGCAGCCCCGGTGGAGTCGAGGGTGGGCCCACCTTC
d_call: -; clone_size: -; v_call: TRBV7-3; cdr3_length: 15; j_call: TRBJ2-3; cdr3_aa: CASSPQGGLTDTQYF; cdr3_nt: TGTGCCAGCAGCCCCCAGGGGGGGCTAACAGATACGCAGTATTTT
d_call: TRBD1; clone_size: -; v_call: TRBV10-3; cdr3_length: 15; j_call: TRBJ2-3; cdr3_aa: CAIRGTGESTDTQYF; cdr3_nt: TGTGCCATCAGGGGTACAGGGGAGAGCACAGATACGCAGTATTTT
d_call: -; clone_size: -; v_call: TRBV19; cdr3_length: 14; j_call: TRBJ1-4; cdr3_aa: CASSRTVTNEKLFF; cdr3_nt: TGTGCCAGTAGTCGGACAGTTACCAATGAAAAACTGTTTTTT
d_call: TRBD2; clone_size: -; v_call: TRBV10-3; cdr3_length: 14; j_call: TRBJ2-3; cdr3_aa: CAISLAGDTDTQYF; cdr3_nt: TGTGCCATTTCCCTAGCGGGGGACACAGATACGCAGTATTTT
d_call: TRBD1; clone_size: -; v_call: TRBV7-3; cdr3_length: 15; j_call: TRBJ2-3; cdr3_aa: CASSLGRQGADTQYF; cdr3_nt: TGTGCCAGCAGCTTAGGTAGACAGGGGGCAGATACGCAGTATTTT
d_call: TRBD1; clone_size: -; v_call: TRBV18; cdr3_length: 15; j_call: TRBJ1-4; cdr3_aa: CASSPLGQGDTRLFF; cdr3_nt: TGTGCCAGCTCACCACTTGGACAGGGGGATACACGACTGTTTTTT
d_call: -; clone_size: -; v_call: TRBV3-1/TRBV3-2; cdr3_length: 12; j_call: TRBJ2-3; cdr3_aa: CASSRGSDTQYF; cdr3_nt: TGTGCCAGCAGCCGAGGATCAGATACGCAGTATTTT
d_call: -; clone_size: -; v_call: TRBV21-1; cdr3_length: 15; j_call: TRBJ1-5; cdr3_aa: CASSKRWGGNQPQHF; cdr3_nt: TGTGCCAGCAGTAAAAGGTGGGGCGGCAATCAGCCCCAGCATTTT
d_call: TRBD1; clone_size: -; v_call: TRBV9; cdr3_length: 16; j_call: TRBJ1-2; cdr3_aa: CASSVGAGTGAYGYTF; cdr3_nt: TGTGCCAGCAGCGTAGGCGCCGGGACAGGGGCCTATGGCTACACCTTC
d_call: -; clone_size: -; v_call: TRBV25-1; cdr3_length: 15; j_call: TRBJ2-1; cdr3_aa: CASSEAGTPFHEQFF; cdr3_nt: TGTGCCAGCAGTGAGGCCGGGACGCCTTTCCATGAGCAGTTCTTC
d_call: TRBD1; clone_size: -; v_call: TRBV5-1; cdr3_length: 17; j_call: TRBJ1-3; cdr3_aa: CASSLWSGGLSGNTIYF; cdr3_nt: TGCGCCAGCAGCTTGTGGTCAGGGGGCCTCTCTGGAAACACCATATATTTT